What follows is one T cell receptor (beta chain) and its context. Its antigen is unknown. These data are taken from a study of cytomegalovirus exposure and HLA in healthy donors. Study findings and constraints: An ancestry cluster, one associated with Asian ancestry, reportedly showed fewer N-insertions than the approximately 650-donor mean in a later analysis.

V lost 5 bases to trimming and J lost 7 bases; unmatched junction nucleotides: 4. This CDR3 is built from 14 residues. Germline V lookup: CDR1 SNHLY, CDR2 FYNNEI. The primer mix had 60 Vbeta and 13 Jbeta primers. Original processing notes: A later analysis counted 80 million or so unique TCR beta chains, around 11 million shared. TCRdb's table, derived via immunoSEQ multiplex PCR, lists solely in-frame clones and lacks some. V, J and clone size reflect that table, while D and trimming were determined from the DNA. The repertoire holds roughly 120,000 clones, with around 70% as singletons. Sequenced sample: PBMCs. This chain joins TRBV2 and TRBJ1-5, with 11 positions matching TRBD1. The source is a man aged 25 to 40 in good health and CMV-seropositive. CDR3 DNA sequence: TGTGCCAGCAGTTGGACAGGGGGCTTCCAGCCCCAGCATTTT. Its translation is CASSWTGGFQPQHF.